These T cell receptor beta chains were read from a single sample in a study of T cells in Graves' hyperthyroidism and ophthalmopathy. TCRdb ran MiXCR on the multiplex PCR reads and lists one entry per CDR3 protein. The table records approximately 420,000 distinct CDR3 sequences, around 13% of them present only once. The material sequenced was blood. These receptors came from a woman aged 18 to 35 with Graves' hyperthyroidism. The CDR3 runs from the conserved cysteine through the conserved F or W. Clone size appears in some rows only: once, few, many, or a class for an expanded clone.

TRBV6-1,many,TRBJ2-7,CASTNGRDAYEQYF
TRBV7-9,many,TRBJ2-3,CASSLTSSDTQYF
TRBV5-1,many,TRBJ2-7,CASSVKDQQYF
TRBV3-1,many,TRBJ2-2,CASSLIGSANTGELFF
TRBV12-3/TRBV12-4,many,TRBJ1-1,CASSWDRATEAFF
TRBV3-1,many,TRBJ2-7,CASSPGLAGAGYEQYF
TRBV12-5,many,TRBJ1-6,CASGLVLNSPLHF
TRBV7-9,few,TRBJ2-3,CASEGTDTQYF
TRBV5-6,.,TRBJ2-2,CASSTTKVWGELFF
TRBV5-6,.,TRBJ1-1,CASSADIGNTEAFF
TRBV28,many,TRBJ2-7,CASSSGTGRLEQYF
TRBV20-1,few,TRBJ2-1,CSASSLGLASYEQFF
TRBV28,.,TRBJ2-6,CASSRDALSGANVLAF
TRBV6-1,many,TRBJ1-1,CASGLQSLTEAFF
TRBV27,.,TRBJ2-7,CASSLSERDSYEQYF
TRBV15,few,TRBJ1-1,CATSEDRMNTEAFF
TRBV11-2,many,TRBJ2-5,CASSLDTGGRETQYF
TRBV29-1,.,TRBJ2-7,CSVVGVRPWSYEQYF
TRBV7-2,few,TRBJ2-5,CASSLGYRVRKETQYF
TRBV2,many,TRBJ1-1,CASRVAGEPTEAFF
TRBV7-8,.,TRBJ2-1,CASTRTSAYNEQFF
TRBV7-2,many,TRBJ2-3,CASSLDSLNTDTQYF
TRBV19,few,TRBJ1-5,CASTGANQPQHF
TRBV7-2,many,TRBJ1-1,CATRTAGWDTEAFF
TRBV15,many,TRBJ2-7,CATSRDRAPGSSYEQYF
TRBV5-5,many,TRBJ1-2,CASSLARANYGYTF
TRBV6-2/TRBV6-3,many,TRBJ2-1,CASRGGMSSYNEQFF
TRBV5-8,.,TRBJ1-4,CASNLGQGGYNEKLFF
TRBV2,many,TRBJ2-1,CASSLSGSRYNEQFF